This TCR beta chain was sequenced for a study of shared clonotypes between healthy human individuals. Study-wide context: Each donor's CD4 naive and CD4 memory cells filled three plates apiece, CD8 naive two, and CD8 memory one.

About this clone: The antigen remains unidentified.

The CDR3 is 17 amino acids. Germline trimming cut 5 bases from V and 6 bases from J; bases unmatched to any gene: 17. Germline V gene data show CDR1 as MDHEN and CDR2 as SYDVKM. Produced via immunoSEQ multiplex PCR; TCRdb's table is partial and in-frame only. The table includes some 550,000 clones, more than 95% detected once. Study-wide results and limits: For naive CD4 cells, 4% to 6% of clonotypes were shared across several donors. In the sorted subsets, rarefaction showed sequencing was incomplete despite large depth.

This clonotype originated in a woman aged 30 to 39 in good health. Specimen: naive CD4+ T cells sorted from blood. Described subset: CD45RA+ positively selected. The chain couples TRBV28 to TRBJ2-7; 9 bases align to TRBD2. The CDR3 region is CASSPSHEAGGYAEQYF. For the CDR3, the DNA is TGTGCCAGCAGTCCCTCCCATGAAGCGGGAGGTTACGCCGAGCAGTACTTC.